This T cell receptor (beta chain) originates from a study of blood T cell repertoires in COVID-19. Profiling relied on immunoSEQ multiplex PCR, and the TCRdb table lists in-frame clones only, not all of them. This sample has some 130,000 clones, with more than 75% found just once. This clone was found once. The CDR3 consists of 13 residues. CDR1 and CDR2 (germline): KGHSH, LQKENI. Unmatched junction bases numbered 0, after V lost 4 bases and J lost 6 bases. This TCR came from a man aged 50-60 years with active COVID-19. This sequence joins TRBV18 and TRBJ1-4; 9 nucleotides match TRBD1. What was sequenced was peripheral blood. CDR3 bases: TGTGCCAGCTCACGGGACAGGGATGAAAAACTGTTTTTT. Encoded protein: CASSRDRDEKLFF. Full variable domain (outside the CDR3, taken from reference TRBV18 and TRBJ1-4): NAGVMQNPRHLVRRRGQEARLRCSPMKGHSHVYWYRQLPEEGLKFMVYLQKENIIDESGMPKERFSAEFPKEGPSILRIQQVVRGDSAAYFCASSRDRDEKLFFGSGTQLSVL.